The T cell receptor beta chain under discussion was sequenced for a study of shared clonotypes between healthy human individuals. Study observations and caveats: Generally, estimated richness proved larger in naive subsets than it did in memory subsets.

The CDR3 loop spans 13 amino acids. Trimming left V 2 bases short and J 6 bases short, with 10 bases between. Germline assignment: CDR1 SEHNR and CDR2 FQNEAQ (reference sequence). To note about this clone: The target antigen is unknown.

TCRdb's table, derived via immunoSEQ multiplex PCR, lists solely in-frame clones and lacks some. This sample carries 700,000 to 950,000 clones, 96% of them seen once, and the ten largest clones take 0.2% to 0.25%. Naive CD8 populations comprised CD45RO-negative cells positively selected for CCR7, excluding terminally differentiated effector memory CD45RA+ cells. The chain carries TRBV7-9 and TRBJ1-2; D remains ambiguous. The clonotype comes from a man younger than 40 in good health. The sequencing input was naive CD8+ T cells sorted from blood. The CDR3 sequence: CASSLFPADGYTF. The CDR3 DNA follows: TGTGCCAGCAGCTTATTTCCCGCTGATGGCTACACCTTC.